This TCR beta chain came from a study of blood T cell repertoires in COVID-19. About the research overall: Researchers got acute and convalescent COVID-19 samples from the United States, Italy and Spain. The analysed material was cDNA or gDNA that came from T cells, B-cell-depleted T cells, or PBMCs.

The germline CDR1 and CDR2 sequences are MDHEN and SYDVKM. This CDR3 contains 15 residues. The V gene end was trimmed by 4 bases and the J gene end by 4 bases; junction bases not matched to a gene: 9. Those enrolled in Seattle joined during active infection and were followed longitudinally afterward. Using immunoSEQ multiplex PCR, the repertoire was profiled, and TCRdb retains in-frame clones only, with some absent. The sample carries a few hundred thousand clones, around 86% recorded once. The clonotype comes from a woman aged 55-70 years with COVID-19, enrolled during active disease. The chain carries TRBV28 and TRBJ2-5; 7 bases match TRBD2. Input material: peripheral blood. In DNA form, the CDR3 reads TGTGCCAGCAGTTCGACTAGCCGGCGTAGAGAGACCCAGTACTTC. Amino acid sequence: CASSSTSRRRETQYF.